Listed below are T cell receptor beta chains from one sample, sequenced in a study of graft-versus-host responses after intestinal transplantation. Sequencing used immunoSEQ multiplex PCR; TCRdb keeps in-frame clones, though not all of them. In the table there are about 10,000 clones, around 92% of which are singletons. Sequencing used PBMCs, obtained approximately 40 days after intestinal transplantation. Source of these receptors: a human patient who received an intestinal transplant, so some T cells may come from the graft donor. Both conserved end residues are part of each CDR3. The D gene is left open where the match is weak. Size tells how often a clone was seen (once, few, many) or the class of an expanded clone, and some rows leave it out.

v_call,j_call,d_call,clone_size,cdr3_nt,cdr3_aa
TRBV9,TRBJ1-4,-,-,TGTGCCAGCAGCGTAGGAGGGTCTTCAACTAATGAAAAACTGTTTTTT,CASSVGGSSTNEKLFF
TRBV4-2,TRBJ1-6,-,-,TGTGCCAGCAGCCAAGGTCAGGGAAGCTCCTATAATTCACCCCTCCACTTT,CASSQGQGSSYNSPLHF
TRBV7-9,TRBJ1-6,-,-,TGTGCCAGCAGCTTGTTTAACACACCCCTCCACTTT,CASSLFNTPLHF
TRBV11-2,TRBJ1-2,TRBD1,-,TGTGCCAGCAGCTTACGGGGACAGGGGGCAGGCTACACCTTC,CASSLRGQGAGYTF
TRBV9,TRBJ2-2,-,-,TGTGCCAGCAGCATATCCGGGGACGGCGGGGAGCTGTTTTTT,CASSISGDGGELFF
TRBV6-5,TRBJ1-3,-,-,TGTGCCAGCAGTTACTCGTCTGGGTTTGGAAACACCATATATTTT,CASSYSSGFGNTIYF
TRBV7-3,TRBJ1-1,-,-,TGTGCCAGCAGCCGAGCGGGGACAACTGAAGCTTTCTTT,CASSRAGTTEAFF
TRBV10-3,TRBJ2-7,-,-,TGTGCCATCATGGGGGGCATCGAGCAGTACTTC,CAIMGGIEQYF
TRBV19,TRBJ2-6,-,-,TGTGCCAGTAGTATTGGTGGGCCGGAACGCTCTGGGGCCAACGTCCTGACTTTC,CASSIGGPERSGANVLTF
TRBV14,TRBJ2-7,TRBD2,-,TGTGCCAGCAGCCCCACTGCCCCGCTAGCGGGGGGATACGAGCAGTACTTC,CASSPTAPLAGGYEQYF
TRBV29-1,TRBJ1-3,-,-,TGCAGCGGTGGGAGCTCTGGAAACACCATATATTTT,CSGGSSGNTIYF
TRBV6-5,TRBJ2-7,-,-,TGTGCCAGCAGTTACTCCCGGGGTGGGTACGAGCAGTACTTC,CASSYSRGGYEQYF
TRBV9,TRBJ1-2,-,-,TGTGCCAGCAGCGCTAGCTCTGCGCCCTATGGCTACACCTTC,CASSASSAPYGYTF
TRBV5-4,TRBJ1-1,TRBD1,-,TGTGCCAGCAGCTTGGGACAGGGGAACGCTGAAGCTTTCTTT,CASSLGQGNAEAFF
TRBV9,TRBJ2-5,TRBD2,-,TGTGCCAGCAGCGAGACTAGCGGGGGGGTCGCAGGGACCCAGTACTTC,CASSETSGGVAGTQYF
TRBV6-1,TRBJ2-1,TRBD2,-,TGTGCCAGCAGTGGGACTAGCGGGGGGGCCAATGAGCAGTTCTTC,CASSGTSGGANEQFF
TRBV6-5,TRBJ1-6,-,-,TGTGCCAGCAGTTCCCCCAGGGATAATTCACCCCTCCACTTT,CASSSPRDNSPLHF
TRBV5-4,TRBJ2-7,-,-,TGTGCCAGCAGCCCCCCAGGGGGGTTACCCTACGAGCAGTACTTC,CASSPPGGLPYEQYF
TRBV14,TRBJ2-1,-,-,TGTGCCAGCAGCACCAGCAATGAGCAGTTCTTC,CASSTSNEQFF
TRBV4-1,TRBJ1-1,-,-,TGCGCCAGCAGCCAAGACCCCTGGGGCCTGAACACTGAAGCTTTCTTT,CASSQDPWGLNTEAFF
TRBV5-6,TRBJ1-2,TRBD1,-,TGTGCCAGCAGGGGACAGGGGGGACAACAGAACTATGGCTACACCTTC,CASRGQGGQQNYGYTF
TRBV5-1,TRBJ2-7,-,-,TGCGCCAGCAGCTTCCTAGCGACCTCCTACGAGCAGTACTTC,CASSFLATSYEQYF
TRBV14,TRBJ2-3,-,-,TGTGCCAGCAGCCAAAGTTATCATTTGGGGACGCAGTATTTT,CASSQSYHLGTQYF
TRBV19,TRBJ1-1,-,-,TGTGCCAGTAGTATCGGCGGGGCGCCGATGAACACTGAAGCTTTCTTT,CASSIGGAPMNTEAFF
TRBV27,TRBJ1-1,TRBD1,-,TGTGCCAGCAGTTTAGGGACAGGGGGCACTGAAGCTTTCTTT,CASSLGTGGTEAFF
TRBV6-1,TRBJ2-1,TRBD2,-,TGTGCCAGCAGTGAATGGGGCGGGGGGGAGCTCAATGAGCAGTTCTTC,CASSEWGGGELNEQFF
TRBV2,TRBJ2-4,-,-,TGTGCCAGCAGTGAATGGGTCGGGCAGCCTCTAGCCAAAAACATTCAGTACTTC,CASSEWVGQPLAKNIQYF
TRBV4-1,TRBJ2-5,-,-,TGCGCCAGCAGCCCCTATACAGGATCTTCGGAGACTCAGTACTTC,CASSPYTGSSETQYF
TRBV7-9,TRBJ2-5,-,-,TGTGCCAGCAGCGCAAAAACCGGGACACTTCAAGAGACCCAGTACTTC,CASSAKTGTLQETQYF
TRBV14,TRBJ2-5,-,-,TGTGCCAGCAGCCTGGGGGGCCCCTTAAGTTTGGAGACCCAGTACTTC,CASSLGGPLSLETQYF
TRBV19,TRBJ2-1,TRBD2,-,TGTGCCAGTACCCTGAGCGGGGGGGGTTACAATGAGCAGTTCTTC,CASTLSGGGYNEQFF
TRBV5-4,TRBJ2-7,-,once,TGTGCCACCGTCCGGGACAACTCCTACGAGCAGTACTTC,CATVRDNSYEQYF
TRBV6-5,TRBJ2-7,-,-,TGTGCCAGCAGTTACTCGACTGTCGGCAGCTACGAGCAGTACTTC,CASSYSTVGSYEQYF
TRBV4-2,TRBJ2-1,TRBD2,-,TGTGCCAGCAGCCAAGACTTCGCGACTAGCGGGGTCGGCGGTGAGCAGTTCTTC,CASSQDFATSGVGGEQFF
TRBV5-1,TRBJ1-3,-,-,TGCGCCAGCAGCTTCGGGGGCCTATCTGGAAACACCATATATTTT,CASSFGGLSGNTIYF
TRBV27,TRBJ2-5,-,-,TGTGCCAGCAGTTTACGTTGGGCCCAAGAGACCCAGTACTTC,CASSLRWAQETQYF
TRBV4-1,TRBJ2-7,TRBD1,-,TGCGCCAGCAGCCAAGGGACAGGGGGCTCCTACGAGCAGTACTTC,CASSQGTGGSYEQYF
TRBV6-5,TRBJ2-3,-,-,TGTGCCAGCAGTTACTCGGGGTACCGCACAGATACGCAGTATTTT,CASSYSGYRTDTQYF
TRBV2,TRBJ2-2,-,-,TGTGCCAGCGGGGGGGAGGGGGTAGGGGAGCTGTTTTTT,CASGGEGVGELFF